This is a list of T cell receptor beta chains from one sample in a study of blood T cells in healthy people across ages. TCRdb reanalysed the 5' RACE reads using MiXCR and keeps one entry per CDR3 protein. The sample carries around 750,000 distinct CDR3 sequences, about 53% recorded once. Sequences were obtained from blood. Source of these receptors: a man aged 80 or over in good health. The conserved cysteine and the conserved F or W are not part of the CDR3 here. Each record gives: CDR3 length, J gene, V gene, CDR3 protein.

12 | TRBJ2-1 | TRBV27 | ASRELAGGLEQF
12 | TRBJ2-5 | TRBV10-3 | AISELARDNEQY
12 | TRBJ2-7 | TRBV27 | ASSRTGLAYEQY
14 | TRBJ2-6 | TRBV11-2 | ASSLNTGPGANVLT
14 | TRBJ2-3 | TRBV5-1 | ASSLSEGRSADTQY
14 | TRBJ2-3 | TRBV9 | ASSVLGQPRTDTQY
11 | TRBJ2-1 | TRBV10-3 | ASKQGERGEQF
13 | TRBJ2-3 | TRBV11-2 | ASSLVGQGTDTQY
11 | TRBJ2-5 | TRBV25-1 | ASTEGQGETQY
10 | . | TRBV12-3/TRBV12-4 | ASSFLEYEQY
18 | . | TRBV13 | ASSKSAGIPSGSRGDEQY
15 | TRBJ2-4 | TRBV2 | ASDLGTSAIHKNIQY
13 | TRBJ1-2 | TRBV20-1 | SARDRGRTLYGYT
13 | TRBJ2-1 | TRBV4-1 | ASSLGGSQGGEQF
13 | TRBJ2-3 | TRBV28 | ASSFWSGETDTQY
16 | TRBJ2-6 | TRBV12-3/TRBV12-4 | ASSSYPSGVSGANVLT
13 | TRBJ1-2 | TRBV6-1 | ASSLGTGPSYGYT
14 | TRBJ2-1 | TRBV10-3 | AISEAAGASYNEQF
14 | TRBJ2-1 | TRBV12-3/TRBV12-4 | ASSARLKSFYNEQF
12 | TRBJ1-1 | TRBV29-1 | STKAGRTNTEAF
12 | TRBJ2-3 | TRBV20-1 | SANKNPSTDTQY
12 | TRBJ2-5 | TRBV20-1 | SARMRQGGKTQY
14 | TRBJ2-5 | TRBV28 | ASSPVGLAKEETQY
13 | TRBJ2-3 | TRBV5-1 | ASSLSRGYTDTQY
12 | . | TRBV20-1 | SASASGPYNEQY
10 | TRBJ2-7 | TRBV28 | ASSGDFYEQY
10 | TRBJ2-3 | TRBV29-1 | SVLGPPDTQY
14 | TRBJ2-1 | TRBV6-5 | ASGLGRAWVGAEQF
11 | TRBJ2-7 | TRBV5-1 | ASRDTVSYEQY
10 | TRBJ2-7 | TRBV2 | ASSGRGGEQY
14 | TRBJ2-7 | TRBV5-4 | ASSGFRTSGSYEQY
14 | TRBJ1-5 | TRBV12-3/TRBV12-4 | ASSYDGPPGTQPQH
11 | TRBJ2-3 | TRBV6-2/TRBV6-3 | ASSSSSGRYAY
13 | TRBJ2-1 | TRBV7-3 | ASSLNPGGQVEQF
11 | TRBJ2-5 | TRBV3-1 | ASSHPGVETQY
10 | TRBJ2-3 | TRBV6-6 | ASSYPQDTQY
10 | TRBJ1-2 | TRBV7-6 | ASSFWGEGYT
13 | TRBJ2-7 | TRBV12-3/TRBV12-4 | ASSPSGTRFYEQY
16 | TRBJ2-7 | TRBV6-1 | ASRPPPQSGLRSYEQY
14 | TRBJ1-4 | TRBV14 | ASSQRTGWGNEKLF
12 | TRBJ1-2 | TRBV12-3/TRBV12-4 | ASSQGQAASGYT
14 | TRBJ1-6 | TRBV3-1 | ASSQPGGVSNSPLH
13 | TRBJ1-2 | TRBV7-2 | ASSLFAGGDYGYT
14 | TRBJ2-3 | TRBV4-2 | ASSFKDRPLYDTQY
14 | . | TRBV29-1 | SVEGVGTSGNNEQY
12 | TRBJ2-1 | TRBV6-5 | ASSYGDGGIEQF
13 | TRBJ2-5 | TRBV4-1 | ASSQVGTAKETQY
14 | TRBJ2-1 | TRBV19 | ASSLWTSGRGNEQF
11 | TRBJ1-2 | TRBV3-1 | ASSQGGQNGYT
12 | TRBJ1-4 | TRBV7-2 | ASSLGGPSEKLF
11 | TRBJ1-2 | TRBV29-1 | SVEGWQPGGYT
12 | TRBJ1-1 | TRBV3-1 | ASSQVGGHTEAF
14 | TRBJ2-5 | TRBV5-1 | ASSLTGQGVQETQY
12 | TRBJ2-7 | TRBV15 | ATSRVGSAYEQY